These T cell receptor beta chains were read from a single sample in a study of molecular identifiers for immune sequencing clone quantification. Each CDR3 protein is one row after TCRdb ran MiXCR on the PCR reads. The sample holds about 640,000 distinct CDR3 sequences, approximately 20% seen once. Sequences were obtained from naive CD8+ T cells from blood, with Jurkat cell RNA spiked in. The receptors were sampled from a human donor in good health. Some libraries in this study had Jurkat cell RNA spiked in. CDR3s include the opening cysteine and the closing phenylalanine or tryptophan. D genes are given only for firm matches. Some rows have no size entry. The others give once, few or many, or a class for an expanded clone.

13	TRBV28	.	many	TRBJ2-3	CASSFRYTDTQYF	TGTGCCAGCAGTTTCCGGTACACAGATACGCAGTATTTT
12	TRBV30	.	many	TRBJ1-1	CAWDQGYTEAFF	TGTGCCTGGGACCAGGGGTACACTGAAGCTTTCTTT
13	TRBV27	.	many	TRBJ2-7	CASSRGVQYEQYF	TGTGCCAGCAGTCGAGGGGTACAGTACGAGCAGTACTTC
13	TRBV7-9	TRBD1	many	TRBJ1-1	CASSGDRAYEAFF	TGTGCCAGCAGCGGGGACAGGGCCTATGAAGCTTTCTTT
15	TRBV19	.	few	TRBJ1-5	CASSILSGGHQPQHF	TGTGCCAGTAGTATATTATCTGGGGGGCATCAGCCCCAGCATTTT
13	TRBV20-1	TRBD1	many	TRBJ2-7	CSAAGTEFYEQYF	TGCAGTGCTGCCGGGACAGAGTTCTACGAGCAGTACTTC
14	TRBV27	.	few	TRBJ1-1	CASRPAGGWTEAFF	TGTGCCAGCAGACCGGCGGGCGGGTGGACTGAAGCTTTCTTT
15	TRBV9	TRBD2	.	TRBJ2-3	CASNIAGGQSDTQYF	TGTGCCAGCAACATAGCGGGGGGGCAATCAGATACGCAGTATTTT
13	TRBV30	TRBD2	many	TRBJ2-1	CAWGLAFYNEQFF	TGTGCCTGGGGACTAGCCTTCTACAATGAGCAGTTCTTC
13	TRBV27	.	many	TRBJ2-3	CASSFGGTDTQYF	TGTGCCAGCAGTTTCGGCGGGACAGATACGCAGTATTTT
15	TRBV18	TRBD1	few	TRBJ2-7	CASSPTGDRGDEQYF	TGTGCCAGCTCACCAACGGGGGACAGGGGCGACGAGCAGTACTTC
15	TRBV4-1	.	.	TRBJ2-7	CASSQESRTSNEQYF	TGCGCCAGCAGCCAAGAGAGCAGAACTAGCAACGAGCAGTACTTC
16	TRBV2	TRBD1	.	TRBJ1-2	CASRYSTGTDSYGYTF	TGTGCCAGCAGATACTCGACAGGGACGGACTCCTATGGCTACACCTTC
16	TRBV6-2/TRBV6-3	.	few	TRBJ1-2	CASSSKTGGSLHGYTF	TGTGCCAGCAGTTCCAAGACAGGCGGCTCGCTCCATGGCTACACCTTC
14	TRBV4-1	.	many	TRBJ2-7	CASSQGLSSYEQYF	TGCGCCAGCAGCCAAGGACTGTCCAGCTACGAGCAGTACTTC
16	TRBV10-1	.	few	TRBJ2-7	CASSNAVAGRRDEQYF	TGCGCCAGCAGCAACGCGGTGGCAGGGCGCCGGGACGAGCAGTACTTC
13	TRBV27	.	.	TRBJ2-1	CASSFTSVNEQFF	TGTGCCAGCAGTTTCACCTCCGTAAATGAGCAGTTCTTC
14	TRBV7-9	TRBD1	many	TRBJ2-3	CASSPGQGTDTQYF	TGTGCCAGCAGCCCGGGACAGGGCACAGATACGCAGTATTTT
14	TRBV19	.	.	TRBJ2-7	CASTISGASYEQYF	TGTGCCAGTACAATCTCGGGGGCTTCCTACGAGCAGTACTTC
17	TRBV6-2/TRBV6-3	.	many	TRBJ2-4	CASSYPDRSLAKNIQYF	TGTGCCAGCAGTTATCCCGACAGGAGCCTAGCCAAAAACATTCAGTACTTC
13	TRBV2	.	many	TRBJ1-1	CASREDSNTEAFF	TGTGCCAGCAGGGAGGACAGTAACACTGAAGCTTTCTTT
15	TRBV6-2/TRBV6-3	TRBD2	many	TRBJ2-7	CASSNPGLASYEQYF	TGTGCCAGCAGTAACCCGGGACTAGCGAGCTACGAGCAGTACTTC
14	TRBV6-2/TRBV6-3	TRBD1	many	TRBJ1-1	CASSYVPGGTEAFF	TGTGCCAGCAGTTACGTTCCAGGGGGCACTGAAGCTTTCTTT
13	TRBV30	.	many	TRBJ1-1	CAWTRAMNTEAFF	TGTGCCTGGACGCGAGCCATGAACACTGAAGCTTTCTTT
13	TRBV27	.	many	TRBJ2-7	CASSTGPSYEQYF	TGTGCCAGCAGCACAGGCCCCTCCTACGAGCAGTACTTC
10	TRBV21-1	.	many	TRBJ2-5	CASSRETQYF	TGTGCCAGCAGCAGAGAGACCCAGTACTTC
14	TRBV5-4	.	many	TRBJ2-7	CASSSGTLAYEQYF	TGTGCCAGCAGCTCCGGGACTCTAGCCTACGAGCAGTACTTC
14	TRBV28	.	many	TRBJ1-1	CASSLYREDTEAFF	TGTGCCAGCAGTCTCTACAGGGAGGACACTGAAGCTTTCTTT
13	TRBV27	.	.	TRBJ2-1	CASSGDLGDEQFF	TGTGCCAGCAGTGGGGATTTGGGGGATGAGCAGTTCTTC
15	TRBV5-6	TRBD1	many	TRBJ2-7	CASSLGGTGTYEQYF	TGTGCCAGCAGCTTGGGCGGGACAGGGACCTACGAGCAGTACTTC